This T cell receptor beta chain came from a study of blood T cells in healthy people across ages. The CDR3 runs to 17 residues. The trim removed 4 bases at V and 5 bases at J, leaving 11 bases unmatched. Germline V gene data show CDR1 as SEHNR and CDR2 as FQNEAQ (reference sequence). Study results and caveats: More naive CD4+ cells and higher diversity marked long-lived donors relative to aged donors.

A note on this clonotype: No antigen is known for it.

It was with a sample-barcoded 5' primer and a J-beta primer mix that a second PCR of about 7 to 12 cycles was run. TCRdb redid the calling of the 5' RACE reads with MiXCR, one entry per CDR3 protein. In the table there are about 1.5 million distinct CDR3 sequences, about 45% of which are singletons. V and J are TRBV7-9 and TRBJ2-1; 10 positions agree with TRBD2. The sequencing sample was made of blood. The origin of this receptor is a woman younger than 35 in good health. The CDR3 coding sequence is TGTGCCAGCAGCTCTCCGCTAGCGGGGGCCCAAAACAATGAGCAGTTCTTC. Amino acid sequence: CASSSPLAGAQNNEQFF.